This TCR beta chain appears in the sequencing data of a study of shared clonotypes between healthy human individuals. Sequenced by immunoSEQ multiplex PCR; TCRdb stores in-frame clones only, minus some. The sample records more than 2 million clones, about 94% being singletons. Naive-designated CD8 cells lacked CD45RO, were positively enriched for CCR7, and omitted terminally differentiated effector memory CD45RA+ cells. V lost 0 bases and J lost 0; bases outside the gene matches: 7. CDR1 and CDR2 (germline): MGHRA, YSYEKL. This CDR3 region has 18 residues. The chain employs TRBV4-1 and TRBJ2-2; 7 nucleotides agree with TRBD2. Sequenced material: naive CD8+ T cells sorted from blood. This clonotype originated in a young man in good health. CDR3 in DNA: TGCGCCAGCAGCCAAGAAGGCGGAGCGGGGACGAACACCGGGGAGCTGTTTTTT. This sequence encodes CASSQEGGAGTNTGELFF.